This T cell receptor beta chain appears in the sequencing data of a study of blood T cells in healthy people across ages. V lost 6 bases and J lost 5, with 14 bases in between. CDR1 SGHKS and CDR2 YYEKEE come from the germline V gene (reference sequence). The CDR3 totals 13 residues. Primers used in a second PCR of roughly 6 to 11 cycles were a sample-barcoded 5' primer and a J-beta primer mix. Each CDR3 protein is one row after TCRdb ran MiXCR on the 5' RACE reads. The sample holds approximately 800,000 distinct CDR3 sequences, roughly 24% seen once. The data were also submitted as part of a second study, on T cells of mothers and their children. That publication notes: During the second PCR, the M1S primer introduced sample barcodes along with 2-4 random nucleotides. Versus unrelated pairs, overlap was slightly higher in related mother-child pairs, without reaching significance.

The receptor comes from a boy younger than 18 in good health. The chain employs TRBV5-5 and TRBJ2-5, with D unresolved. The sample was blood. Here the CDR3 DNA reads TGTGCCAGCACCCTGGTCCCCGGGGAGACCCAGTACTTC. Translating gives CASTLVPGETQYF.